The subject of this entry is one T cell receptor (beta chain). In the authors' methods: The authors estimated nucleated cell counts from reference gene primer amplification. The protocol was immunoSEQ multiplex PCR, while the TCRdb copy is restricted to in-frame clones and leaves out a portion. D and trimming come from the DNA, and the V and J calls and clone size come from that table. The sample lists under 300,000 clones; about 86% were seen once. The CDR3 is 17 amino acids. Unmatched junction bases numbered 10, after V lost 5 bases and J lost 4 bases. Germline CDR1 reads SEHNR; CDR2 reads FQNEAQ (reference sequence). The data were obtained in a study of blood T cell repertoires in COVID-19. Study background: The study drew acute and convalescent COVID-19 samples from the United States, Italy and Spain. T cells, B-cell-depleted T cells, or PBMCs provided the cDNA or gDNA that served as material.

The specimen was peripheral blood. The sequence was obtained from an elderly woman with acute or convalescent COVID-19. V is TRBV7-9 and J is TRBJ2-6; 8 positions agree with TRBD2. The DNA for the CDR3 is TGTGCCAGCAGCCCGCAAGGGCGGGGGGCAGGGGCCAACGTCCTGACTTTC. Protein product: CASSPQGRGAGANVLTF. The full variable domain, rest sourced from reference TRBV7-9 and TRBJ2-6, is DTGVSQNPRHKITKRGQNVTFRCDPISEHNRLYWYRQTLGQGPEFLTYFQNEAQLEKSRLLSDRFSAERPKGSFSTLEIQRTEQGDSAMYLCASSPQGRGAGANVLTFGAGSRLTVL.